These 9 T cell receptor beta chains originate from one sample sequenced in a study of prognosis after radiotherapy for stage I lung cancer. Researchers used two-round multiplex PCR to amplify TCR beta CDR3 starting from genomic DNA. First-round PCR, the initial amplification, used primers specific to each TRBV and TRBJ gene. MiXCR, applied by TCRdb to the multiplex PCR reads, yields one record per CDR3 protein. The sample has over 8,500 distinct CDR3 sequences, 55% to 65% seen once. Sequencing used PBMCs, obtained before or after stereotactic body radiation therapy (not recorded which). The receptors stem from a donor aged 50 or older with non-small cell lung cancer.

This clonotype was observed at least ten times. The CDR3 nucleotides read TGCAGTGCTAGTTTACCCCTCGCCCCTTTTCTAGAGCAGTTCTTC. Translation gives CSASLPLAPFLEQFF. The chain is built from TRBV20-1 and TRBJ2-1; D remains unclear. V lost 3 bases to trimming and J lost 10 bases, with 22 bases between them. The CDR3 loop spans 15 amino acids. Germline V CDR1 and CDR2: DFQATT, SNEGSKA (reference sequence).

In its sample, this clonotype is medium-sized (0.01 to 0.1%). CDR3 region: CASKEQINTGELFF. The CDR3 coding sequence is TGTGCCAGCAAGGAACAGATAAACACCGGGGAGCTGTTTTTT. V usage is TRBV12-3 or TRBV12-4 and J usage is TRBJ2-2; D ambiguous. CDR3 length equals 14 residues. V lost 7 bases and J lost 2, with 11 bases in between.

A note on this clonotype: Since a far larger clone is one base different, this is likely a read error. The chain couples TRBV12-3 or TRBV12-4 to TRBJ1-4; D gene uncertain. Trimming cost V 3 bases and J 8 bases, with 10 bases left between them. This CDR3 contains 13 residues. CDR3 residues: CASSFASQEKLFF. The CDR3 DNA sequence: TGTGCCAGCAGTTTCGCTAGTCAAGAAAAACTGTTTTTT.

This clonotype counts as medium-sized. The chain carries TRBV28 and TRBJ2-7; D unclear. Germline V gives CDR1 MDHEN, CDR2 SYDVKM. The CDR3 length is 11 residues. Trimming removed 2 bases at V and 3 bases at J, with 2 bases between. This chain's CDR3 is CASSLRYEQYF. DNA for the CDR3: TGTGCCAGCAGTTTACGCTACGAGCAGTACTTC.

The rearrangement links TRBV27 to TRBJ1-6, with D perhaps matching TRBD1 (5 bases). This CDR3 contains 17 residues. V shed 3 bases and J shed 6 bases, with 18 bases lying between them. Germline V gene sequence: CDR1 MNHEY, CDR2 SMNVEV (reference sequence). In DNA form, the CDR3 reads TGTGCCAGCAGTTTGAGCCGAGGGACGTTAGCTAATTCACCCCTCCACTTT. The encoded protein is CASSLSRGTLANSPLHF.

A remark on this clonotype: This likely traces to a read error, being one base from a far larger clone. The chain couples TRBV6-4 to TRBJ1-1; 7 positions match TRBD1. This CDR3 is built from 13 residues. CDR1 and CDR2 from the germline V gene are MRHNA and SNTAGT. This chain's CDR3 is CSSSSQGRTEAFF. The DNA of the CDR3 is TGTTCCAGCAGTTCACAGGGGCGGACTGAAGCTTTCTTT.

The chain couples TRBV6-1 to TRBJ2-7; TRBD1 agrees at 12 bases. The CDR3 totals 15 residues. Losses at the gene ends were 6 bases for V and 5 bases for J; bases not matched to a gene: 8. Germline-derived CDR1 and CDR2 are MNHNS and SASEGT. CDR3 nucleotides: TGTGCCAGCAGCGACGTAGGGACAGGGGGCGACGAGCAGTACTTC. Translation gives CASSDVGTGGDEQYF.

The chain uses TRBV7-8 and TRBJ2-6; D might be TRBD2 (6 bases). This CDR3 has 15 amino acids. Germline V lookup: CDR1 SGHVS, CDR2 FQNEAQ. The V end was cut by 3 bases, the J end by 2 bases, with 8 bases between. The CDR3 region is CASSFTGAGANVLTF. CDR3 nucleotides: TGTGCCAGCAGCTTCACGGGAGCTGGGGCCAACGTCCTGACTTTC.

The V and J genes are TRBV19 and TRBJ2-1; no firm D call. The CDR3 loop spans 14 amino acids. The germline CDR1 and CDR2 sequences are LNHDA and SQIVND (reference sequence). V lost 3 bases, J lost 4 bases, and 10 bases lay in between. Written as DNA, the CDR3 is TGTGCCAGTAGTATTTCGACTGGTTACAATGAGCAGTTCTTC. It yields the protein CASSISTGYNEQFF. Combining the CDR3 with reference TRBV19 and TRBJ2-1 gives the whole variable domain DGGITQSPKYLFRKEGQNVTLSCEQNLNHDAMYWYRQDPGQGLRLIYYSQIVNDFQKGDIAEGYSVSREKKESFPLTVTSAQKNPTAFYLCASSISTGYNEQFFGPGTRLTVL.